The 22 T cell receptor beta chains below come from one sample, sequenced in a study of identical twins (dated by TCRdb to 2016 to 2017). The library relied on 5' RACE. The sample was run on an Illumina HiSeq 2000. TCRdb took the public reads, trimmed them with fastp at Q25, ran MiXCR for clone calling and kept in-frame beta chains. Each CDR3 protein appears once, grouped with its most common genes and DNA. The sample contains under 300,000 distinct CDR3 sequences, about an eighth of them found a single time. The ten largest make up 3.5% to 5% of the sample. The same data also went into a second study, on yellow fever vaccine responses in identical twins.

The sequenced material came from memory (CD45RO+) T cells sorted from blood. The sample's cell subset or site label is to be understood as: CD45RO+ enriched T cells. The receptors were sampled from a woman younger than 30 in good health.

This clonotype was seen ten or more times. J is TRBJ2-2 and V is TRBV4-3, with D unclear. V was cut by 0 bases and J by 9 bases, with 11 bases left in between. Germline values: CDR1 LGHNA, CDR2 YSLEER. This CDR3 is 14 amino acids long. CDR3 amino acids: CASSQDFGVRELFF. The CDR3 DNA reads as TGCGCCAGCAGCCAAGATTTTGGGGTCCGGGAGCTGTTTTTT.

In its sample, this clonotype was seen many times. The gene calls are TRBV20-1 and TRBJ2-3, with 7 nucleotides matching TRBD2. CDR1 and CDR2 (germline): DFQATT, SNEGSKA (reference sequence). V lost 1 base to trimming and J lost 2 bases; unmatched junction nucleotides: 9. The CDR3 has 16 amino acids. This CDR3 is CSARAGGESFTDTQYF. In nucleotides, the CDR3 is TGCAGTGCTAGAGCTGGGGGGGAGAGTTTCACAGATACGCAGTATTTT.

The chain recombines TRBV7-8 with TRBJ1-5; D perhaps matches TRBD1 (5 bases). Germline lookup yields CDR1 SGHVS and CDR2 FQNEAQ. V lost 1 base and J lost 6, with 10 bases in between. The CDR3 length is 14 residues. CDR3 amino acids: CASSLGGGTQPQHF. CDR3 nucleotide sequence: TGTGCCAGCAGCTTAGGTGGGGGGACTCAGCCCCAGCATTTT.

This clonotype was counted ten times or more. The chain carries TRBV5-1 and TRBJ2-5; D is unresolved. CDR3 length: 13 residues. The germline V and J ends were trimmed by 3 bases and 2 bases, with 8 bases remaining between them. Germline assignment: CDR1 SGHRS and CDR2 YFSETQ. CDR3 DNA: TGCGCCAGCAGCTCGGGCCCTCAAGAGACCCAGTACTTC. Translation gives CASSSGPQETQYF.

In this sample, this clonotype turned up a few times. This rearrangement joins TRBV5-1 to TRBJ1-3; tentatively, D is TRBD1 (5 bases). Germline assignment: CDR1 SGHRS and CDR2 YFSETQ. The CDR3 runs to 17 residues. Trimming removed 5 bases from V and 0 bases from J, with 18 bases in between. This CDR3 is CASRHQTGTDSGNTIYF. CDR3 coding DNA: TGCGCCAGCAGACACCAGACCGGGACCGACTCTGGAAACACCATATATTTT.

This clonotype occurred many times. V and J are TRBV7-2 and TRBJ1-3; D might be TRBD1 (5 bases). V shed 3 bases and J shed 3 bases, with 9 bases lying between them. The CDR3 is 14 residues long. Per the germline V gene, CDR1 is SGHTA and CDR2 is FQGNSA. In DNA, the CDR3 is TGTGCCAGCAGCTTCCAGGGTTTTGGAAACACCATATATTTT. Residues: CASSFQGFGNTIYF. Drawing the rest from reference TRBV7-2 and TRBJ1-3, the complete variable domain is GAGVSQSPSNKVTEKGKDVELRCDPISGHTALYWYRQSLGQGLEFLIYFQGNSAPDKSGLPSDRFSAERTGGSVSTLTIQRTQQEDSAVYLCASSFQGFGNTIYFGEGSWLTVV.

Ten or more counts support this clonotype. The rearrangement joins TRBV5-1 to TRBJ2-7; 10 bases agree with TRBD2. The CDR3 has 15 amino acids. The V segment lost 2 bases and the J segment 2 bases; nucleotides outside the gene matches: 4. From germline, CDR1 is SGHRS and CDR2 YFSETQ. CDR3 region: CASSLNSGGPYEQYF. CDR3 bases: TGCGCCAGCAGCTTAAATAGCGGGGGGCCCTACGAGCAGTACTTC.

This clonotype has a count of ten or more. J is TRBJ1-5 and V is TRBV12-3 or TRBV12-4; the D is unclear. Trimming took 6 bases from V and 1 from J, leaving 19 bases between them. The CDR3 is 17 amino acids. The CDR3 region is CASRFSLGLGSNQPQHF. CDR3 DNA sequence: TGTGCCAGCAGATTCTCCCTCGGACTGGGGAGCAATCAGCCCCAGCATTTT.

This clonotype has more than one count but fewer than ten. This sequence joins TRBV12-3 or TRBV12-4 and TRBJ2-3; 14 nucleotides match TRBD2. The CDR3 has 18 residues. Trimming removed 5 bases from V and 2 bases from J; junction bases left unmatched: 9. The CDR3 region has the DNA TGTGCCAGCAGTATGACTAGCGGGGGGGCTCCCTACACAGATACGCAGTATTTT. This gives the protein CASSMTSGGAPYTDTQYF.

The CDR3 here is CASSEYGPIGLAGSTDTQYF. For the CDR3, the DNA is TGCGCCAGCAGTGAGTATGGGCCGATCGGCCTAGCGGGCAGCACAGATACGCAGTATTTT. This sequence joins TRBV10-2 and TRBJ2-3; TRBD2 matches at 8 bases. This CDR3 spans 20 amino acids. Unmatched junction bases numbered 15, after V lost 1 base and J lost 0 bases. Germline V gene lookup returns CDR1 WSHSY and CDR2 SAAADI.

This clonotype was found a few times. Here the CDR3 DNA reads TGTGCCAGCAGCTTAGCCGGGACTAGCAGAGGCCAAGAGACCCAGTACTTC. Translation gives CASSLAGTSRGQETQYF. The chain combines TRBV7-2 with TRBJ2-5; TRBD2 matches 9 bases. From germline, CDR1 is SGHTA and CDR2 FQGNSA. There are 17 residues in the CDR3. The V gene end was trimmed by 0 bases and the J gene end by 1 base; junction bases not matched to a gene: 6. Drawing the rest from reference TRBV7-2 and TRBJ2-5, the complete variable domain is GAGVSQSPSNKVTEKGKDVELRCDPISGHTALYWYRQSLGQGLEFLIYFQGNSAPDKSGLPSDRFSAERTGGSVSTLTIQRTQQEDSAVYLCASSLAGTSRGQETQYFGPGTRLLVL.

The V and J genes are TRBV5-1 and TRBJ2-7; 10 bases are shared with TRBD1. V dropped 8 bases and J dropped 5; count of bases not matched to a gene: 4. Germline V gene data show CDR1 as SGHRS and CDR2 as YFSETQ. This CDR3 contains 12 residues. The CDR3 coding sequence is TGCGCCAGTGGGACAGGGGCAAACGAGCAGTACTTC. It translates to CASGTGANEQYF.

In this sample, this clonotype turned up a few times. The chain joins TRBV5-1 to TRBJ2-1, with 12 bases that match TRBD2. The V and J ends lost 4 bases and 3 bases, in that order; junction bases with no gene match: 5. The CDR3 loop spans 16 amino acids. From germline, CDR1 is SGHRS and CDR2 YFSETQ. Written as DNA, the CDR3 is TGCGCCAGCAGCCTACTAGCGGGGGGAAACTACAATGAGCAGTTCTTC. Amino acids: CASSLLAGGNYNEQFF.

This clonotype was recorded a few times. The chain has TRBV20-1 and TRBJ2-1, with D possibly matching TRBD2 (5 bases). V dropped 6 bases and J dropped 6 bases, with 18 bases sitting between them. Germline loops: CDR1 DFQATT, CDR2 SNEGSKA (reference sequence). CDR3 length equals 14 residues. The CDR3 is CSARRSGSVNEQFF. The CDR3 DNA reads TGCAGTGCCCGGAGAAGTGGGAGCGTCAATGAGCAGTTCTTC.

This clonotype was observed a few times. V and J are TRBV28 and TRBJ1-6; D is uncertain. The length of the CDR3 is 12 residues. Germline CDR1 MDHEN, CDR2 SYDVKM. V lost 4 bases, J lost 9 bases, and 7 bases lay in between. The CDR3 loop reads CASSSQISPLHF. The DNA for the CDR3 is TGTGCCAGCAGTTCCCAAATTTCACCCCTCCACTTT.

The chain links TRBV11-1 to TRBJ2-5; 11 bases agree with TRBD2. The germline gives CDR1 SGHAT, CDR2 FQDESV (reference sequence). This CDR3 contains 18 residues. Trimming took 1 base from V and 5 from J; bases not matched to a gene: 12. The CDR3 reads CASSLGRQLAGVVETQYF. Written as DNA, the CDR3 is TGTGCCAGCAGCTTAGGCCGACAACTAGCGGGAGTAGTGGAGACCCAGTACTTC.

The gene calls are TRBV12-3 or TRBV12-4 and TRBJ2-2; D unresolved. V lost 3 bases, J lost 8 bases, and 7 bases lay in between. This CDR3 has 12 amino acids. Written as DNA, the CDR3 is TGTGCCAGCAGTTTCGGGTCTGGGGAGCTGTTTTTT. Its translation: CASSFGSGELFF.

This clonotype was seen repeatedly, ten times or more. V usage is TRBV4-2 and J usage is TRBJ2-2; D possibly uses TRBD1 or TRBD2 (5 bases each). V lost 0 bases to trimming and J lost 6 bases, with 11 bases between them. CDR1 LGHNA and CDR2 YNFKEQ come from the germline V gene. CDR3 length: 15 amino acids. The CDR3 here is CASSQDHPGPGELFF. The CDR3 region has the DNA TGTGCCAGCAGCCAAGATCATCCGGGGCCCGGGGAGCTGTTTTTT.

Worth noting for this clonotype: One end of the junction varies from germline; a read error may be responsible. The chain is built from TRBV30 and TRBJ2-1, with D hard to call. From germline, CDR1 is GTSNPN and CDR2 SVGIG (reference sequence). This CDR3 region has 13 residues. The CDR3 protein is CAWSPHTYNEEFF. DNA for the CDR3: TGTGCCTGGAGTCCTCATACATACAATGAGGAGTTCTTC.

The chain combines TRBV7-2 with TRBJ2-1; D is ambiguous. Germline values: CDR1 SGHTA, CDR2 FQGNSA. This CDR3 spans 11 amino acids. Deletions cut 6 bases from V and 12 bases from J, with 12 bases between. CDR3 residues: CASRSLMAQFF. The DNA for the CDR3 is TGTGCCAGCAGGTCCTTGATGGCGCAGTTCTTC.

This clonotype showed up just a few times. This chain uses TRBV28 with TRBJ1-1; the D gene is possibly TRBD1 (5 bases). Germline V gene sequence: CDR1 MDHEN, CDR2 SYDVKM. This CDR3 is built from 13 residues. V dropped 5 bases and J dropped 5 bases, with 12 bases sitting between them. The CDR3 coding sequence is TGTGCCAGCAGTAAGACGGGGGTGACTGAAGCTTTCTTT. It is translated as CASSKTGVTEAFF.

This chain links TRBV3-1 with TRBJ2-7; 8 nucleotides line up with TRBD2. The CDR3 runs 14 residues. Trimming removed 3 bases from V and 3 bases from J; junction bases left unmatched: 4. CDR1 and CDR2 (germline): LGHDT, YNNKEL (reference sequence). The CDR3 DNA reads TGTGCCAGCAGCCAGGCGAGCGGGGGCTACGAGCAGTACTTC. It translates to CASSQASGGYEQYF.